The sequence of this T cell receptor beta chain was determined in a study of T cell responses to AZD1222 COVID-19 vaccine. With regard to this clone: Its antigen is undetermined.

The analysis combined second doses at about 4 or about 12 weeks. General study results and limits: Donors were mostly white British, more females; clonal diversity possibly underestimated. Repertoires were collected only later (after the peak T cell response had occurred).

Clones were sequenced by immunoSEQ multiplex PCR, and TCRdb holds only the in-frame ones, with some missing. The sample records 200,000 or so clones, 85% to 95% being singletons. The sequenced sample was peripheral blood, obtained 28 days after the second AZD1222 dose. This clonotype originated in an adult who received the AZD1222 COVID-19 vaccine.

In DNA form, the CDR3 reads TGCGCCAGCAGCTTTGGTCCCGGAGGCAACGAGCAGTACTTC. Protein: CASSFGPGGNEQYF. The gene calls are TRBV5-1 and TRBJ2-7; tentative D call: TRBD2 (5 bases). The CDR3 loop spans 14 amino acids. The ends were cut back, 2 bases at V and 5 bases at J, with 14 bases in the middle. Germline V CDR1 and CDR2: SGHRS, YFSETQ.